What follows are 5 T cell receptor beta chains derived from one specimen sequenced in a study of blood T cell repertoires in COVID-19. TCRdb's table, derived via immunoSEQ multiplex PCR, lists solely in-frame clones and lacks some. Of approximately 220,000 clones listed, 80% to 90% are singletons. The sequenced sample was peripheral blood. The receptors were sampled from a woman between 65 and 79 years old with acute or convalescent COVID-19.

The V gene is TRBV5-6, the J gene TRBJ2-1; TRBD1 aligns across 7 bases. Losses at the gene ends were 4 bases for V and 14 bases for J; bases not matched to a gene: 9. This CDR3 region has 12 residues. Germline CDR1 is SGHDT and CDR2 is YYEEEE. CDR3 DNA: TGTGCCAGCAGCCAGACGACAGGGTTAAAGTTCTTC. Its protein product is CASSQTTGLKFF.

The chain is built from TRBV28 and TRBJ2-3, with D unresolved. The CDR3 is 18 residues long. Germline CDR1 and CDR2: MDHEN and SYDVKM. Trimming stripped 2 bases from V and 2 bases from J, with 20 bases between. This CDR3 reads CASSLPRLRVLNTDTQYF. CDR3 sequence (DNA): TGTGCCAGCAGTTTACCGCGTCTCCGGGTATTAAACACAGATACGCAGTATTTT. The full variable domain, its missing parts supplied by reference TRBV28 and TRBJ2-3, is DVKVTQSSRYLVKRTGEKVFLECVQDMDHENMFWYRQDPGLGLRLIYFSYDVKMKEKGDIPEGYSVSREKKERFSLILESASTNQTSMYLCASSLPRLRVLNTDTQYFGPGTRLTVL.

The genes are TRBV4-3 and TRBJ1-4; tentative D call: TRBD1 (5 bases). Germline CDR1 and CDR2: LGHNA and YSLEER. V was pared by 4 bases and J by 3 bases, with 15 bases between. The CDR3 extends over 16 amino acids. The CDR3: CASSPNAGVANEKLFF. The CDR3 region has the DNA TGCGCCAGCAGCCCGAACGCGGGGGTGGCTAATGAAAAACTGTTTTTT.

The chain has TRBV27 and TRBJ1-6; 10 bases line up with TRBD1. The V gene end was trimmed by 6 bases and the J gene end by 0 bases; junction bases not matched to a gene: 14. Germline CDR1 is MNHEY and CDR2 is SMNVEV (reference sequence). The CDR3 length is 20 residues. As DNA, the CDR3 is TGTGCCAGCAGGGGAAGGACAGGGGGAAAACTAAGCTCCTATAATTCACCCCTCCACTTT. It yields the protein CASRGRTGGKLSSYNSPLHF.

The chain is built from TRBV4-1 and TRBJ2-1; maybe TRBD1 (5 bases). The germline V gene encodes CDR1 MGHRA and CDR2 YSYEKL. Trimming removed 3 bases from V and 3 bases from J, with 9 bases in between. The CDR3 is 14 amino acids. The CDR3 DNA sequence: TGCGCCAGCAGCCATTTTGACAGCTACAATGAGCAGTTCTTC. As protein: CASSHFDSYNEQFF.